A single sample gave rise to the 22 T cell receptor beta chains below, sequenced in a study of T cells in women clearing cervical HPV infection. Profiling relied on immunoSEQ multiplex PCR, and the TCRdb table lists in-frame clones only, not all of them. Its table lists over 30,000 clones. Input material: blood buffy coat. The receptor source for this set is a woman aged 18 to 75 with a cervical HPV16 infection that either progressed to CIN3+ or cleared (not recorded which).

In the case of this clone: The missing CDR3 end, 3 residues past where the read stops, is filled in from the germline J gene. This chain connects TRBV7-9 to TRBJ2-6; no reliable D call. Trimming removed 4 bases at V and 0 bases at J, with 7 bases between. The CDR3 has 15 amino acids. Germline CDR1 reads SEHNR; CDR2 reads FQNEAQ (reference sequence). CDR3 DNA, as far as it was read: TGTGCCAGCAGCTCTAGGTCCTCTGGGGCCAACGTC. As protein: CASSSRSSGANV. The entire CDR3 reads CASSSRSSGANVLTF.

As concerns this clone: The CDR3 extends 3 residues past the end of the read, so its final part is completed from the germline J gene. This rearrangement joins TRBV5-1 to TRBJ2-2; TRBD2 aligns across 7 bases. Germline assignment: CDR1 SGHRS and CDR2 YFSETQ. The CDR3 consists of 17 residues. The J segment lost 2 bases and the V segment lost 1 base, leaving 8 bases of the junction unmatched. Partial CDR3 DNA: TGCGCCAGCAGCTTGCGGAGTAGGACTAGTAACACCGGGGAG. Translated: CASSLRSRTSNTGE. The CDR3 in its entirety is CASSLRSRTSNTGELFF.

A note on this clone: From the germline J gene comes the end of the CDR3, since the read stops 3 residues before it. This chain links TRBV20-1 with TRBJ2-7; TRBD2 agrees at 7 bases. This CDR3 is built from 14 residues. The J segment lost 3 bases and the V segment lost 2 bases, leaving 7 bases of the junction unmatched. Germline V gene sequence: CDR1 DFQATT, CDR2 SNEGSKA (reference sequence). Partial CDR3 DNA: TGCAGTGCTAGATTTAGGGACTACAACTACGAG. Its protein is CSARFRDYNYE. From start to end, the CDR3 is CSARFRDYNYEQYF.

The covered CDR3 bases are TGTGCCAGCAGACAGGACCAAGAGACC. Translated: CASRQDQET. The whole CDR3 is CASRQDQETQYF. The rearrangement links TRBV2 to TRBJ2-5; possibly TRBD1 for D (5 bases). The CDR3 is cut off 3 residues early in the read; its end comes from the germline J gene. With 6 bases removed from V and 0 bases from J, the gap between germline ends came to 5 bases. The CDR3 runs 12 residues. Germline CDR1 reads SNHLY; CDR2 reads FYNNEI.

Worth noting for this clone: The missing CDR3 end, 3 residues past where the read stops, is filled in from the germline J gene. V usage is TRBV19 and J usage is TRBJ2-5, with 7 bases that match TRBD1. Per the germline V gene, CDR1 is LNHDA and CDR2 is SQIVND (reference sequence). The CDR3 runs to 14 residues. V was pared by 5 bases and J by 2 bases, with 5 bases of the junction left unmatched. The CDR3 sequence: CASSGGQAQETQYF. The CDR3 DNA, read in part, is TGTGCCAGTAGTGGTGGACAGGCGCAAGAGACC.

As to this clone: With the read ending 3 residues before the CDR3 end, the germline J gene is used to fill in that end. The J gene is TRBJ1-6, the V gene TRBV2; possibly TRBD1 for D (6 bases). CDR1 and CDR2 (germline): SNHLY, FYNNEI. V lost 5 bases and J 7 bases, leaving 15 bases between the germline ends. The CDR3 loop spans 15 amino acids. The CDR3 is CASSWGQGLNSPLHF. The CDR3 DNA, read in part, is TGTGCCAGCAGTTGGGGGCAGGGGCTAAATTCACCC.

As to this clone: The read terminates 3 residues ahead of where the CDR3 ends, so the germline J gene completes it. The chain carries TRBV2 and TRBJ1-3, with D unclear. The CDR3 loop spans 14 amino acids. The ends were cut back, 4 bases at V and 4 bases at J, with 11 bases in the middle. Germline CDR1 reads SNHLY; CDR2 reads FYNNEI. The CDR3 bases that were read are TGTGCCAGCAGTGGGGCCACTAGGGGAAACACC. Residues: CASSGATRGNT. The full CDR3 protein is CASSGATRGNTIYF.

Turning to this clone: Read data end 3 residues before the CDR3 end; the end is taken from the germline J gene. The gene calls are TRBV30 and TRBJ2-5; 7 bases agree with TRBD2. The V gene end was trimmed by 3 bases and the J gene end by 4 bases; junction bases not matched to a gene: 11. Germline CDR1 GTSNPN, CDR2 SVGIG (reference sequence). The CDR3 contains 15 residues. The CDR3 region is CAWSGSGGGTETQYF. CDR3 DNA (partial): TGTGCCTGGAGCGGTAGTGGCGGGGGAACAGAGACC.

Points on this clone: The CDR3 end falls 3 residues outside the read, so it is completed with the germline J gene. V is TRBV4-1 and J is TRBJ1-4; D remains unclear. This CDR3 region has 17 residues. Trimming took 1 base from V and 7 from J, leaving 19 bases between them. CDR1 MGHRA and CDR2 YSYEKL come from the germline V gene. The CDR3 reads CASSQVETLDFGEKLFF. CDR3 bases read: TGCGCCAGCAGCCAAGTCGAGACCCTCGACTTCGGTGAAAAA.

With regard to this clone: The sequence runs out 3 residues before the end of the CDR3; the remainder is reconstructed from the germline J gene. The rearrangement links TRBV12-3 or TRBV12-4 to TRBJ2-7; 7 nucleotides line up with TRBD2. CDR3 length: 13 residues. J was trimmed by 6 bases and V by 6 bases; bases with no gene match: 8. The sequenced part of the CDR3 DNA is TGTGCCAGCAGCCTGTCGTCGGGGGGCGAG. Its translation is CASSLSSGGE. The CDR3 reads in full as CASSLSSGGEQYF.

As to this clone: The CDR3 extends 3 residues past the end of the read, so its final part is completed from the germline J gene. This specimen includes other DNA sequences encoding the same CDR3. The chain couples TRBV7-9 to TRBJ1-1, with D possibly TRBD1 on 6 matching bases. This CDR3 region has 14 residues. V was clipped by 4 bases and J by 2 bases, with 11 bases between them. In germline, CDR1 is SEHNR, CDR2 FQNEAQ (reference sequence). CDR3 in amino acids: CASSSGQRNTEAFF. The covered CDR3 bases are TGTGCCAGCAGCTCCGGACAGCGAAACACTGAA.

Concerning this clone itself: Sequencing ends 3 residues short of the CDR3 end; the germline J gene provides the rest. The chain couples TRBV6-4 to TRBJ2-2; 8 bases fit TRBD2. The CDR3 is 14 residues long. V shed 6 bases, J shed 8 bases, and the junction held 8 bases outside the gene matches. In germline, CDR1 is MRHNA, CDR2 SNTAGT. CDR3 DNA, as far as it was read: TGTGCCAGCAGCATGACTAGCGTGGCTGGGGAG. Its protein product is CASSMTSVAGE. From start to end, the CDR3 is CASSMTSVAGELFF.

CDR3 sequence: CASSQTSYNEQFF. CDR3 DNA, as far as it was read: TGTGCCAGCAGCCAGACTAGCTACAATGAG. The chain recombines TRBV7-3 with TRBJ2-1, with D maybe TRBD2 (6 bases). The read ends 3 residues shy of where the CDR3 ends; the end is completed using the germline J gene. V dropped 5 bases and J dropped 3 bases, with 8 bases sitting between them. Germline CDR1 SGHTA, CDR2 FQGTGA. CDR3 length: 13 amino acids.

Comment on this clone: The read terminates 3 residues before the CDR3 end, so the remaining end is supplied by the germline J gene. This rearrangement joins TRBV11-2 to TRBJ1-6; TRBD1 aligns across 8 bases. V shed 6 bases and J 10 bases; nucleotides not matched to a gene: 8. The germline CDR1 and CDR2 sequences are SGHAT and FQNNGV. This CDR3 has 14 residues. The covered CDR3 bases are TGTGCCAGCAGGAAACAGGGGGTGGGGTCACCC. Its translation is CASRKQGVGSP. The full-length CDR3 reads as CASRKQGVGSPLHF.

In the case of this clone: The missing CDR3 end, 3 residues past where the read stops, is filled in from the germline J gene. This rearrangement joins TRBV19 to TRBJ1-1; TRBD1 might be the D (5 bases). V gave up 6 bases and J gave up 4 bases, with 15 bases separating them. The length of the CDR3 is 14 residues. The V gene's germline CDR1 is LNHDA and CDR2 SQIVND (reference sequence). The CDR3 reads CASRSLGVGTEAFF. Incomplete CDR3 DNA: TGTGCCAGTAGATCTCTAGGGGTTGGCACTGAA.

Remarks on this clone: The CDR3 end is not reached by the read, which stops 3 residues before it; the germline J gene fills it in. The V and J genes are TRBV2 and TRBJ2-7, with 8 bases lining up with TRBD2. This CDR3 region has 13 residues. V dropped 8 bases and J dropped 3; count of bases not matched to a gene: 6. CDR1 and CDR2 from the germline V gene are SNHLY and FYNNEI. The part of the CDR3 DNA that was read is TGTGCCAGCTTACTAGCGGACAACTACGAG. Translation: CASLLADNYE. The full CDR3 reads CASLLADNYEQYF.

The sequenced CDR3 bases are TGCAGTGCTAGCGGCCCCGCGAAGGACTGGGAAAAA. Translation gives CSASGPAKDWEK. The whole CDR3 sequence reads CSASGPAKDWEKLFF. The chain employs TRBV20-1 and TRBJ1-4; D is uncertain. The read ends 3 residues shy of where the CDR3 ends; the end is completed using the germline J gene. The CDR3 has 15 amino acids. From germline, CDR1 is DFQATT and CDR2 SNEGSKA (reference sequence). The V gene lost 3 bases and the J gene lost 8 bases, with 19 bases spanning the gap.

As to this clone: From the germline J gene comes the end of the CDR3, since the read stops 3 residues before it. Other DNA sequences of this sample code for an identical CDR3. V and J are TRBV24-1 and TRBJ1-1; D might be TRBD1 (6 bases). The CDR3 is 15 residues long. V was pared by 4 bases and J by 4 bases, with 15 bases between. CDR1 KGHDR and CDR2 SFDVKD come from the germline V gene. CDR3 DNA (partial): TGTGCCACCAGTGACGGGAACAGGGAGGGCACTGAA. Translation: CATSDGNREGTE. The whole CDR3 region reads CATSDGNREGTEAFF.

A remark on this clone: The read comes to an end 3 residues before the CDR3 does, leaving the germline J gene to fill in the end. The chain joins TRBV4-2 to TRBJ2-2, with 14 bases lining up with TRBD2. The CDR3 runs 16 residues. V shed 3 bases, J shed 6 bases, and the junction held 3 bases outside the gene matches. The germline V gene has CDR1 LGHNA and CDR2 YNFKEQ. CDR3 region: CASSQMTSGGAGELFF. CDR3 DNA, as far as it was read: TGTGCCAGCAGCCAGATGACTAGCGGGGGGGCCGGGGAG.

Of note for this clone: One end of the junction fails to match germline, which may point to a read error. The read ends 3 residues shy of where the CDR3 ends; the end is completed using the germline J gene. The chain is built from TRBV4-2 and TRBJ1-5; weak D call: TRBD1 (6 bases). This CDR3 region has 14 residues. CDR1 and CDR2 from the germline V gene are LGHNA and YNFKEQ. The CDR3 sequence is CASSQGTFIEPQHF. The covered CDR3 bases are TGCGCCAGCAGCCAAGGGACATTCATAGAGCCC.

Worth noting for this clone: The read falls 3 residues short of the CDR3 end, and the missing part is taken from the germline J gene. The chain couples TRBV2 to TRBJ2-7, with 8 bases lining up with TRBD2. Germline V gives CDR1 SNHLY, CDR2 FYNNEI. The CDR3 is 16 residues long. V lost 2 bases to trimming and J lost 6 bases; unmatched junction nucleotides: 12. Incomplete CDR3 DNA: TGTGCCAGCAGTGAACGTCTGGGACTAGTCGGTCTCGAG. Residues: CASSERLGLVGLE. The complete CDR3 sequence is CASSERLGLVGLEQYF.

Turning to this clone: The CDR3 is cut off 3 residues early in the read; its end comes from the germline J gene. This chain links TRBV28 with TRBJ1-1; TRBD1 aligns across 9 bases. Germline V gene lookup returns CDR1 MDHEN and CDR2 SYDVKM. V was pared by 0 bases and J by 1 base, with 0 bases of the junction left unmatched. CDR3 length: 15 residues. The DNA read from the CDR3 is TGTGCCAGCAGTTTATGGGGACAGGGGAACACTGAA. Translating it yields CASSLWGQGNTE. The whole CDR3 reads CASSLWGQGNTEAFF.